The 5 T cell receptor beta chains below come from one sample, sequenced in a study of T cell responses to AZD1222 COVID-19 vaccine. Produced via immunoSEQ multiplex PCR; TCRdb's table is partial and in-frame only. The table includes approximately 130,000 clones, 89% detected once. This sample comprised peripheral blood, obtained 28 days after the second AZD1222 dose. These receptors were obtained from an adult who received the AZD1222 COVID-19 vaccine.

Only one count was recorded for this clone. The CDR3 sequence is CASSTTSGLYEQYF. Here the CDR3 DNA reads TGTGCCAGCAGTACGACTAGCGGGTTGTACGAGCAGTACTTC. The rearrangement joins TRBV6-2 or TRBV6-3 to TRBJ2-7, with 10 bases that match TRBD2. This CDR3 region has 14 residues. V lost 5 bases, J lost 4 bases, and 5 bases stayed unmatched. CDR1 MNHEY and CDR2 SVGEGT come from the germline V gene.

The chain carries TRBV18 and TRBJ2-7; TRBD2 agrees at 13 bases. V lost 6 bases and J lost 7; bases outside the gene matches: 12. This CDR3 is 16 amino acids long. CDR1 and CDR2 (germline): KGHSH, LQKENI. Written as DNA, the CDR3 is TGTGCCAGCTCCCCCGGGACTAGCGGGGCTGCACGGGAGCAGTACTTC. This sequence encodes CASSPGTSGAAREQYF.

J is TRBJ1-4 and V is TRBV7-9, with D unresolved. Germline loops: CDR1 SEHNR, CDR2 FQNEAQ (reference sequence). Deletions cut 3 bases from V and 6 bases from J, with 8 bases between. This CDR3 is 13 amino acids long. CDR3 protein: CASSFSGDEKLFF. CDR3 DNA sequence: TGTGCCAGCAGCTTCTCCGGGGATGAAAAACTGTTTTTT. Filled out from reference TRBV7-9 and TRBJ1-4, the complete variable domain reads DTGVSQNPRHKITKRGQNVTFRCDPISEHNRLYWYRQTLGQGPEFLTYFQNEAQLEKSRLLSDRFSAERPKGSFSTLEIQRTEQGDSAMYLCASSFSGDEKLFFGSGTQLSVL.

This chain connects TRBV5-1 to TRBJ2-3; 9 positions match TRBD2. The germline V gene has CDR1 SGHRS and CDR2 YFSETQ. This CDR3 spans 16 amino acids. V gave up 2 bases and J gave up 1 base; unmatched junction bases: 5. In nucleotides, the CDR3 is TGCGCCAGCAGCTTAACTAGCGGGCAGGGCACAGATACGCAGTATTTT. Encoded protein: CASSLTSGQGTDTQYF.

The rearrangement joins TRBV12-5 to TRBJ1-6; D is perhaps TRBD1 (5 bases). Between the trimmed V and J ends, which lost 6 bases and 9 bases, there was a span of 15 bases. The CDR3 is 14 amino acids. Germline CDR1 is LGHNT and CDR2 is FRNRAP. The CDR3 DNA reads TGTGCTAGTGGCCCCTGGGGGTTCGGTTCACCCCTCCACTTT. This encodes CASGPWGFGSPLHF.